This T cell receptor beta chain emerged from a study of T cell responses to AZD1222 COVID-19 vaccine. TCRdb's table, derived via immunoSEQ multiplex PCR, lists solely in-frame clones and lacks some. The table shows about 110,000 clones, with roughly nine tenths occurring only once. The CDR3 totals 13 residues. V shed 3 bases and J shed 4 bases, with 7 bases lying between them. This clone came up once. This specimen consisted of peripheral blood, obtained on day 0 of AZD1222 vaccination. This TCR came from an adult in good health. The chain joins TRBV12-3 or TRBV12-4 to TRBJ1-5; D not resolved. CDR3 nucleotides: TGTGCCAGCAGTTTGTACACTAATCAGCCCCAGCATTTT. This sequence encodes CASSLYTNQPQHF.